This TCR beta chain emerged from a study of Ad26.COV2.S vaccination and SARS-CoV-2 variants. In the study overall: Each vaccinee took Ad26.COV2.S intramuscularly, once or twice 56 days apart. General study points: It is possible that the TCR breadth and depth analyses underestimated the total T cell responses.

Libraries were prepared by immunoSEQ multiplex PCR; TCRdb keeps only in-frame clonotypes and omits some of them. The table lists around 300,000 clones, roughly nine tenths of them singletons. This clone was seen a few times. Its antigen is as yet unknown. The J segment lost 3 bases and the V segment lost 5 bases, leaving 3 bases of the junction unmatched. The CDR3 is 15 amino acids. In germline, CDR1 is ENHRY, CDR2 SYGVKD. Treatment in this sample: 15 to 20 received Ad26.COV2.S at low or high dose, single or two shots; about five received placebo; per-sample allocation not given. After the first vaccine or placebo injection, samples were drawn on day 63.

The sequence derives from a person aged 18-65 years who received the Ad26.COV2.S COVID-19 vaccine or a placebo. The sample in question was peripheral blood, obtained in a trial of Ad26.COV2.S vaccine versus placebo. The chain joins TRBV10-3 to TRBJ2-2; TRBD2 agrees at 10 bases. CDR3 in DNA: TGTGCCATCAGTACCGGGACTAGCGACACCGGGGAGCTGTTTTTT. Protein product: CAISTGTSDTGELFF.